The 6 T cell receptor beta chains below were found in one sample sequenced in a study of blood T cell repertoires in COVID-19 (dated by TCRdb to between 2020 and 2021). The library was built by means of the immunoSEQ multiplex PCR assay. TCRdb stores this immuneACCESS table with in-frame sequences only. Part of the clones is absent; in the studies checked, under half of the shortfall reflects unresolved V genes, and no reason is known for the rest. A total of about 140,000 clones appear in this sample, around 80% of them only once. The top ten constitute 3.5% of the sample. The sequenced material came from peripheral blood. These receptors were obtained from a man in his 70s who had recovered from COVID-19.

The chain's CDR3 is CASSLVRETTEAFF. CDR3 coding DNA: TGCGCCAGCAGCTTAGTTCGGGAGACCACTGAAGCTTTCTTT. This rearrangement joins TRBV5-1 to TRBJ1-1; no definite D call. Trimming cost V 2 bases and J 4 bases, with 12 bases left between them. Per the germline V gene, CDR1 is SGHRS and CDR2 is YFSETQ. The CDR3 is 14 amino acids.

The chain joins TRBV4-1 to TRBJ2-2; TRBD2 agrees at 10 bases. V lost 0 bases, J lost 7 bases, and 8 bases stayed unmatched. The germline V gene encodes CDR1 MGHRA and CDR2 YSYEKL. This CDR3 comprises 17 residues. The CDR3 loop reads CASSQDELAGMVGELFF. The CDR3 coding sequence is TGCGCCAGCAGCCAAGATGAACTAGCGGGAATGGTCGGGGAGCTGTTTTTT.

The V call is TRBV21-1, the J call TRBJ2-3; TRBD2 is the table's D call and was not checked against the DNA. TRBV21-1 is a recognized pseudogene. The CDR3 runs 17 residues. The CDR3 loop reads CASSKGHFGGSTDTQYF. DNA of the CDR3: TGTGCCAGCAGCAAAGGTCACTTTGGCGGGAGCACAGATACGCAGTATTTT.

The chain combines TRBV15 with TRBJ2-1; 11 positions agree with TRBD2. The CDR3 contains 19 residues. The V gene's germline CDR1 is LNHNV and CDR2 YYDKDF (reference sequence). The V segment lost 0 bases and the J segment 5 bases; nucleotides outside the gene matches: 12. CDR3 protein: CATSRDGIAGGPVNNEQFF. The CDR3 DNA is TGTGCCACCAGCAGAGATGGAATAGCGGGAGGGCCGGTAAACAATGAGCAGTTCTTC.

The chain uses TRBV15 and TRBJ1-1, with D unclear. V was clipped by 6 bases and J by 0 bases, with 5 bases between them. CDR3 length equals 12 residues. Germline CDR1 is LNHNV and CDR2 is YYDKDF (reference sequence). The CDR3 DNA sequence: TGTGCCACCAGTACAGTGAACACTGAAGCTTTCTTT. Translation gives CATSTVNTEAFF.

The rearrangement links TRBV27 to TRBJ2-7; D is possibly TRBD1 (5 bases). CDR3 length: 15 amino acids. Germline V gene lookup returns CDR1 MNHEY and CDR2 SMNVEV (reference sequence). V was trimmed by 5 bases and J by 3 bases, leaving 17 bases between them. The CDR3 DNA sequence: TGTGCCAGCAGTAGGGCAGGGCCGACCTTCTACGAGCAGTACTTC. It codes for CASSRAGPTFYEQYF.